The 25 T cell receptor beta chains presented below share a single source sample, sequenced in a study of graft-versus-host responses after intestinal transplantation. These receptors have no identified antigens. Repertoires were generated with immunoSEQ multiplex PCR, while TCRdb's copy carries only in-frame clones and drops some. The sample lists roughly 120,000 clones, approximately 95% occurring once. Sequences were derived from unstimulated CD8+ T cells sorted from spleen or lymph node cells, sampled before intestinal transplant. The source of these receptors is a human donor who received an intestinal transplant.

The chain couples TRBV28 to TRBJ2-7; possible D gene TRBD1, 5 bases. Deletions cut 7 bases from V and 2 bases from J, with 15 bases between. This CDR3 has 14 amino acids. Germline-derived CDR1 and CDR2 are MDHEN and SYDVKM. The CDR3 nucleotides read TGTGCCAGCATAAGGTCAGGGTCGACCTACGAGCAGTACTTC. Translation: CASIRSGSTYEQYF.

On this clone: As the CDR3 is not closed by the conserved phenylalanine or tryptophan, this likely results from a read error. This chain connects TRBV30 to TRBJ1-1; D remains unclear. Germline CDR1 GTSNPN, CDR2 SVGIG (reference sequence). There are 11 residues in the CDR3. Trimming removed 1 base from V and 4 bases from J, with 4 bases in between. The CDR3 loop reads CAWSEVTEAFS. The CDR3 bases are TGTGCCTGGAGTGAGGTCACTGAAGCTTTCTCT.

The rearrangement joins TRBV19 to TRBJ1-5, with a tentative D call TRBD1 (6 bases). Germline loops: CDR1 LNHDA, CDR2 SQIVND (reference sequence). Trimming left V 0 bases short and J 4 bases short, with 10 bases between. CDR3 length equals 15 residues. CDR3 loop: CASSIDRGSNQPQHF. The CDR3 bases are TGTGCCAGTAGTATAGACAGGGGCTCGAATCAGCCCCAGCATTTT.

This clone occurred once. Other nucleotide sequences from this sample produce the same CDR3. The chain has TRBV18 and TRBJ2-5; a weak D match, TRBD2 (6 bases). CDR1 is KGHSH, CDR2 LQKENI, per germline. V lost 8 bases and J 4 bases, leaving 20 bases between the germline ends. The CDR3 sequence is 15 residues long. The CDR3 loop reads CASTTRDSGSETQYF. In DNA, the CDR3 is TGTGCCAGCACGACAAGGGACTCGGGGTCAGAGACCCAGTACTTC.

This sequence joins TRBV28 and TRBJ1-1; the D gene is possibly TRBD1 (6 bases). V shed 3 bases and J shed 3 bases, with 11 bases lying between them. This CDR3 is built from 14 residues. Germline V CDR1 and CDR2: MDHEN, SYDVKM. The CDR3 here is CASSFWAGDTEAFF. Written as DNA, the CDR3 is TGTGCCAGCAGTTTTTGGGCAGGGGACACTGAAGCTTTCTTT.

The chain is built from TRBV5-6 and TRBJ2-7, with TRBD1 matching 12 bases. Germline CDR1 and CDR2: SGHDT and YYEEEE. The V and J ends lost 4 bases and 6 bases, in that order; junction bases with no gene match: 8. The CDR3 is 15 residues long. CDR3 sequence: CASSPWGQGAPEQYF. The CDR3 DNA follows: TGTGCCAGCAGCCCGTGGGGACAGGGGGCACCCGAGCAGTACTTC.

This clone appeared once. The rearrangement uses TRBV5-4 and TRBJ2-7; D remains ambiguous. Germline CDR1 and CDR2: SGHNT and YYREEE (reference sequence). V lost 1 base to trimming and J lost 2 bases, with 7 bases between them. The CDR3 totals 13 residues. The CDR3 region is CASSLFGAYEQYF. The CDR3 DNA reads as TGTGCCAGCAGCTTGTTTGGGGCCTACGAGCAGTACTTC.

The V gene is TRBV28, the J gene TRBJ2-1, with no clear D. Trimming stripped 6 bases from V and 5 bases from J, with 14 bases between. This CDR3 spans 14 amino acids. Germline loops: CDR1 MDHEN, CDR2 SYDVKM. CDR3 loop: CASSPRYVDNEQFF. As DNA, the CDR3 is TGTGCCAGCAGCCCCAGGTATGTCGACAATGAGCAGTTCTTC.

This chain connects TRBV6-1 to TRBJ2-7; TRBD1 aligns across 11 bases. Trimming removed 10 bases from V and 3 bases from J; junction bases left unmatched: 5. This CDR3 is 13 amino acids long. The V gene's germline CDR1 is MNHNS and CDR2 SASEGT. Here the CDR3 DNA reads TGTGCCACCGCCGGGACAGGGGGCTACGAGCAGTACTTC. This gives the protein CATAGTGGYEQYF.

This chain connects TRBV7-9 to TRBJ2-3; 7 nucleotides line up with TRBD2. Germline V gene sequence: CDR1 SEHNR, CDR2 FQNEAQ (reference sequence). Unmatched junction bases numbered 9, after V lost 1 base and J lost 5 bases. The CDR3 has 16 amino acids. CDR3 DNA: TGTGCCAGCAGCTTAGTACAGGCTAGCGGAGTAGATACGCAGTATTTT. Its translation is CASSLVQASGVDTQYF.

The chain carries TRBV19 and TRBJ2-7; D not resolved. Trimming removed 5 bases at V and 3 bases at J, with 23 bases between. Germline CDR1 reads LNHDA; CDR2 reads SQIVND (reference sequence). The CDR3 is 17 amino acids. CDR3 amino acids: CASSPDMGGSPFYEQYF. The DNA for the CDR3 is TGTGCCAGTAGTCCCGATATGGGCGGTAGCCCCTTCTACGAGCAGTACTTC.

The chain couples TRBV5-4 to TRBJ2-7; TRBD1 might be the D (6 bases). The CDR3 loop spans 16 amino acids. The ends were cut back, 3 bases at V and 2 bases at J, with 18 bases in the middle. Germline CDR1 SGHNT, CDR2 YYREEE (reference sequence). Here the CDR3 DNA reads TGTGCCAGCAGCTCGGTAGGGGGACAATCGACCTACGAGCAGTACTTC. Residues: CASSSVGGQSTYEQYF.

The J gene is TRBJ2-5, the V gene TRBV28; D not resolved. Germline V gives CDR1 MDHEN, CDR2 SYDVKM. Trimming shortened V by 5 bases and J by 2 bases, and 12 bases separated the two germline ends. This CDR3 has 14 residues. The CDR3 protein is CASSPGQIQETQYF. DNA for the CDR3: TGTGCCAGCAGTCCGGGCCAGATACAAGAGACCCAGTACTTC.

The V gene is TRBV5-1, the J gene TRBJ2-1; TRBD2 agrees at 14 bases. The germline gives CDR1 SGHRS, CDR2 YFSETQ. CDR3 length: 15 residues. The ends lost 3 bases at V and 8 bases at J; junction bases unmatched: 4. CDR3 in amino acids: CASSSGLAGEHEQFF. CDR3 nucleotide sequence: TGCGCCAGCAGCTCGGGACTAGCGGGAGAGCATGAGCAGTTCTTC.

The CDR3 loop is CASSFFISWASGRAGEQYF. In DNA form, the CDR3 reads TGTGCCAGCAGTTTTTTCATTTCTTGGGCTAGCGGGAGGGCCGGCGAGCAGTACTTC. The chain has TRBV28 and TRBJ2-7, with TRBD2 identical over 12 bases. V lost 3 bases, J lost 6 bases, and 18 bases stayed unmatched. Germline-derived CDR1 and CDR2 are MDHEN and SYDVKM. The CDR3 totals 19 residues.

CDR3 in amino acids: CASRSSPGGEQFF. The CDR3 DNA is TGTGCCAGCAGATCCTCACCTGGGGGTGAGCAGTTCTTC. The chain joins TRBV27 to TRBJ2-1; either TRBD1 or TRBD2 may fit D (5 bases each). V gave up 6 bases and J gave up 9 bases, with 15 bases separating them. CDR1 is MNHEY and CDR2 is SMNVEV in the germline V gene (reference sequence). CDR3 length: 13 amino acids.

This chain joins TRBV27 and TRBJ2-1; D may match TRBD1 or TRBD2 (5 bases each). This CDR3 is built from 15 residues. Germline V gives CDR1 MNHEY, CDR2 SMNVEV (reference sequence). Deletions cut 2 bases from V and 8 bases from J, with 16 bases between. The CDR3 loop reads CASSLGRWGRHEQFF. For the CDR3, the DNA is TGTGCCAGCAGTTTAGGCAGGTGGGGGAGACATGAGCAGTTCTTC.

V usage is TRBV5-6 and J usage is TRBJ2-3; D remains ambiguous. The CDR3 covers 13 residues. Between the trimmed V and J ends, which lost 0 bases and 2 bases, there was a span of 4 bases. The germline V gene encodes CDR1 SGHDT and CDR2 YYEEEE. CDR3 in amino acids: CASSLVVTDTQYF. The CDR3 region has the DNA TGTGCCAGCAGCTTGGTGGTCACAGATACGCAGTATTTT.

The chain recombines TRBV7-6 with TRBJ2-1, with 8 bases aligning to TRBD2. CDR1 and CDR2 from the germline V gene are SGHVS and FNYEAQ. Losses at the gene ends were 0 bases for V and 5 bases for J; bases not matched to a gene: 9. This CDR3 has 17 residues. Written as DNA, the CDR3 is TGTGCCAGCAGCTTAGCGCTCGGAGCGGGGGCCCACAATGAGCAGTTCTTC. It is translated as CASSLALGAGAHNEQFF.

The V and J genes are TRBV19 and TRBJ2-7; D ambiguous. Per the germline V gene, CDR1 is LNHDA and CDR2 is SQIVND (reference sequence). CDR3 length equals 13 residues. Deletions cut 3 bases from V and 4 bases from J, with 10 bases between. CDR3 residues: CASSIRTSYEQYF. The CDR3 coding sequence is TGTGCCAGTAGTATCAGAACTTCTTACGAGCAGTACTTC. The full variable domain, its missing parts supplied by reference TRBV19 and TRBJ2-7, is DGGITQSPKYLFRKEGQNVTLSCEQNLNHDAMYWYRQDPGQGLRLIYYSQIVNDFQKGDIAEGYSVSREKKESFPLTVTSAQKNPTAFYLCASSIRTSYEQYFGPGTRLTVT.

The J gene is TRBJ2-7, the V gene TRBV11-3; D perhaps matches TRBD1 (5 bases). In germline, CDR1 is SGHNT, CDR2 YENEEA. V was clipped by 3 bases and J by 4 bases, with 13 bases between them. CDR3 length equals 14 residues. Written as DNA, the CDR3 is TGTGCCAGCAGCTTTTCTAGGGGCTGGTACGAGCAGTACTTC. Its protein is CASSFSRGWYEQYF.

The rearrangement joins TRBV6-5 to TRBJ1-2; D is possibly TRBD1 (6 bases). Per germline, CDR1 MNHEY and CDR2 SVGAGI. The CDR3 extends over 15 amino acids. Trimming stripped 0 bases from V and 7 bases from J, with 15 bases between. The chain's CDR3 is CASSYSGGGDAGYTF. The CDR3 DNA follows: TGTGCCAGCAGTTACTCGGGGGGGGGCGATGCTGGCTACACCTTC.

This sequence joins TRBV5-4 and TRBJ2-1; 10 nucleotides line up with TRBD2. The germline CDR1 and CDR2 sequences are SGHNT and YYREEE (reference sequence). V was pared by 7 bases and J by 14 bases, with 6 bases of the junction left unmatched. The CDR3 length is 11 residues. For the CDR3, the DNA is TGTGCCAGCGGACCCGGGACTAGCGAGTTCTTC. Translated, it gives CASGPGTSEFF.

CDR3 loop: CASRGNNEAFF. CDR3 nucleotide sequence: TGTGCCAGCAGAGGAAATAATGAAGCTTTCTTT. The chain employs TRBV2 and TRBJ1-1; D gene unclear. Germline V gene data show CDR1 as SNHLY and CDR2 as FYNNEI. V dropped 6 bases and J dropped 7 bases, with 9 bases sitting between them. The CDR3 sequence is 11 residues long.

The V call is TRBV5-6, the J call TRBJ2-5; D possibly corresponds to TRBD2 (5 bases). CDR1 is SGHDT and CDR2 is YYEEEE in the germline V gene. Trimming removed 2 bases from V and 1 base from J, with 12 bases in between. This CDR3 spans 15 amino acids. CDR3: CASSFESGSQETQYF. CDR3 DNA sequence: TGTGCCAGCAGCTTTGAGAGCGGATCCCAAGAGACCCAGTACTTC.